This TCR beta chain appears in the sequencing data of a study of T cells in localized non-small cell lung cancer. Trimming removed 5 bases at V and 8 bases at J, with 13 bases between. The CDR3 has 13 amino acids. The germline gives CDR1 MNHGY, CDR2 SAAAGT. This clone is labeled as medium-sized. The antigen remains undetermined. Generated by immunoSEQ multiplex PCR, the TCRdb table keeps only in-frame clones and is missing some. The profile shows about 2,800 clones, about 15% of them singletons. Findings and limits, study-wide: Appearances in adjacent lung were noted for a median about 50 of the top 100 tumor clones.

The chain carries TRBV6-8 and TRBJ2-1; D ambiguous. This clonotype was sampled from a woman between 40 and 69 years old with stage II lung adenocarcinoma. The material was lung tumor tissue, obtained before any cancer treatment. Written as DNA, the CDR3 is TGTGCCAGCAGTACCGACCCATCCCATGAGCAGTTCTTC. It is translated as CASSTDPSHEQFF.